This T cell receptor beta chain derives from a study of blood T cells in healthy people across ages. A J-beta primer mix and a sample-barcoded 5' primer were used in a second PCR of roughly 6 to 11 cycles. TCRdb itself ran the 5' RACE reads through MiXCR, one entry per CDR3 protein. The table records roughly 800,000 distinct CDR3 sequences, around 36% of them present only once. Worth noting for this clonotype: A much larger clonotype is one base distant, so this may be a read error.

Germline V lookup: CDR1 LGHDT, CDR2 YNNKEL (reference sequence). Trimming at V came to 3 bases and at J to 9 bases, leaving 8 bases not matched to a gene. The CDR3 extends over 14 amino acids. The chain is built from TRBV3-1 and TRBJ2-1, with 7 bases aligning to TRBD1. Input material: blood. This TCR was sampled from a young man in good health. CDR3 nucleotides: TGTGCCAGCAGCCACAGGGGGAAGGTTAGTGAGCAGTTCTTC. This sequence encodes CASSHRGKVSEQFF.